These T cell receptor beta chains were read from a single sample in a study of tumor and adjacent non-tumor tissue in lung cancer. MiXCR, applied by TCRdb to the multiplex PCR reads, yields one record per CDR3 protein. The repertoire has 90,000 to 110,000 distinct CDR3 sequences, 60% to 80% of them found once; the top ten carry under 20%. The sample taken for sequencing was distant non-tumor lung tissue. Receptors were obtained from a man in his 60s with non-small cell lung cancer. Each CDR3 is given with its conserved first and last residue. The order of the fields is D gene, clone size, J gene, V gene, CDR3 protein, CDR3 DNA. D genes are given only for firm matches. Part of the rows lack a size; the others show once, few, many or a class for expanded clones.

d_call: TRBD2; clone_size: -; j_call: TRBJ2-5; v_call: TRBV4-1; cdr3_aa: CASSQDWREGVQETQYF; cdr3_nt: TGCGCCAGCAGTCAAGACTGGCGGGAGGGAGTCCAAGAGACCCAGTACTTC
d_call: TRBD2; clone_size: -; j_call: TRBJ2-7; v_call: TRBV11-2; cdr3_aa: CASSPGLAGVHEQYF; cdr3_nt: TGTGCCAGCAGCCCCGGACTAGCGGGTGTCCACGAGCAGTACTTC
d_call: -; clone_size: -; j_call: TRBJ2-2; v_call: TRBV2; cdr3_aa: CASNTGSSGELFF; cdr3_nt: TGTGCCAGCAATACAGGCAGCTCCGGGGAGCTGTTTTTT
d_call: -; clone_size: many; j_call: TRBJ1-1; v_call: TRBV4-2; cdr3_aa: CASSQDQADGTFF; cdr3_nt: TGTGCCAGCAGCCAAGATCAAGCCGACGGAACTTTCTTT
d_call: TRBD2; clone_size: -; j_call: TRBJ2-3; v_call: TRBV11-3; cdr3_aa: CASRLGLARDTQYF; cdr3_nt: TGTGCCAGCAGGTTGGGACTAGCTAGGGATACGCAATATTTT
d_call: TRBD1; clone_size: many; j_call: TRBJ1-2; v_call: TRBV4-2; cdr3_aa: CASSQDIGQGRSYGYTF; cdr3_nt: TGTGCCAGCAGCCAAGATATCGGACAGGGACGTAGCTATGGCTACACCTTC
d_call: -; clone_size: few; j_call: TRBJ1-1; v_call: TRBV29-1; cdr3_aa: CSVEVGGTEAFF; cdr3_nt: TGCAGCGTTGAGGTGGGGGGGACTGAAGCTTTCTTT
d_call: TRBD1; clone_size: many; j_call: TRBJ1-1; v_call: TRBV12-3/TRBV12-4; cdr3_aa: CASISGTGHMNTEAFF; cdr3_nt: TGTGCCAGCATTTCAGGGACAGGGCATATGAACACTGAAGCTTTCTTT
d_call: -; clone_size: -; j_call: TRBJ1-1; v_call: TRBV4-1; cdr3_aa: CASYQFTGSTEAFF; cdr3_nt: TGCGCCAGCTACCAGTTTACAGGGAGCACTGAAGCTTTCTTT
d_call: TRBD1; clone_size: -; j_call: TRBJ2-1; v_call: TRBV29-1; cdr3_aa: CSGMGQFSSYNEHFF; cdr3_nt: TGCAGCGGCATGGGACAGTTCAGCTCCTACAATGAGCACTTCTTC
d_call: -; clone_size: -; j_call: TRBJ2-2; v_call: TRBV7-9; cdr3_aa: CASSPPWGRGTGELLF; cdr3_nt: -
d_call: -; clone_size: -; j_call: TRBJ2-7; v_call: TRBV29-1; cdr3_aa: CNVWTLVYEQYF; cdr3_nt: TGCAACGTTTGGACCCTTGTCTACGAGCAGTATTTC
d_call: -; clone_size: once; j_call: TRBJ1-5; v_call: TRBV12-3/TRBV12-4; cdr3_aa: CASSPRLGNNQPKHF; cdr3_nt: TGTGCCAGCAGTCCCCGTCTAGGTAACAATCAGCCCAAACATTTT
d_call: TRBD1; clone_size: -; j_call: TRBJ1-4; v_call: TRBV6-5; cdr3_aa: CASNYSPFGDRATTNEKLFF; cdr3_nt: TGTGCCAGCAATTACTCCCCTTTCGGGGACAGAGCAACAACTAATGAAAAACTGTTTTTT
d_call: TRBD2; clone_size: many; j_call: TRBJ2-3; v_call: TRBV12-3/TRBV12-4; cdr3_aa: CASSEIAGYTDTQYF; cdr3_nt: TGTGCCAGCAGTGAGATAGCGGGATACACAGATACGCAGTATTTT
d_call: -; clone_size: few; j_call: TRBJ1-2; v_call: TRBV5-1; cdr3_aa: CASSEGPVYGYTF; cdr3_nt: TGCGCCAGCAGCGAGGGTCCTGTTTATGGCTACACCTTC
d_call: TRBD1; clone_size: -; j_call: TRBJ1-4; v_call: TRBV18; cdr3_aa: CASSPSTGQGNEKLFF; cdr3_nt: TGTGCCAGCTCACCCTCGACGGGACAGGGGAATGAAAAACTGTTTTTT
d_call: -; clone_size: few; j_call: TRBJ2-1; v_call: TRBV7-9; cdr3_aa: CASSPPSGSYNEQFF; cdr3_nt: TGTGCCAGCAGCCCACCATCGGGCTCCTACAATGAGCAGTTCTTC
d_call: TRBD1; clone_size: many; j_call: TRBJ1-2; v_call: TRBV6-5; cdr3_aa: CASSYEARQGAFFYGYTF; cdr3_nt: TGTGCCAGCAGTTACGAGGCCCGACAGGGGGCTTTTTTCTATGGCTACACCTTC
d_call: TRBD1; clone_size: many; j_call: TRBJ2-5; v_call: TRBV4-3; cdr3_aa: CASSTGTAGTQYF; cdr3_nt: TGCGCCAGCAGCACAGGGACAGCAGGGACCCAGTACTTC
d_call: -; clone_size: once; j_call: TRBJ1-2; v_call: TRBV5-1; cdr3_aa: CTSSLDLITNYGYTF; cdr3_nt: TGCACCAGCAGCTTGGACTTGATAACAAACTATGGCTACACCTTC
d_call: -; clone_size: -; j_call: TRBJ2-7; v_call: TRBV4-1; cdr3_aa: CASSPLTGLYEQHF; cdr3_nt: TGCGCCAGCAGCCCACTGACAGGACTCTACGAGCAGCACTTC
d_call: -; clone_size: -; j_call: TRBJ2-5; v_call: TRBV6-5; cdr3_aa: CVSSRSRETQYF; cdr3_nt: TGTGTCAGCAGCCGTTCAAGGGAGACCCAGTACTTC
d_call: -; clone_size: -; j_call: TRBJ2-7; v_call: TRBV28; cdr3_aa: CTSSGGGYEQYF; cdr3_nt: TGTACCAGCAGCGGAGGTGGCTACGAGCAGTACTTC
d_call: -; clone_size: -; j_call: TRBJ2-7; v_call: TRBV6-2/TRBV6-3; cdr3_aa: CASSSAGAASCEQYF; cdr3_nt: TGCGCCAGCAGTTCGGCTGGGGCAGCGTCCTGCGAGCAGTACTTC
d_call: TRBD2; clone_size: many; j_call: TRBJ2-1; v_call: TRBV6-6; cdr3_aa: CASRGTSHSSYNEQFF; cdr3_nt: TGTGCCAGCAGAGGGACTAGCCATAGCTCCTACAATGAGCAGTTCTTC
d_call: TRBD2; clone_size: once; j_call: TRBJ2-3; v_call: TRBV4-3; cdr3_aa: CASSLAGGPIDTQYF; cdr3_nt: TGCGCCAGCAGTCTAGCGGGAGGCCCCATAGATACGCAGTATTTT
d_call: TRBD2; clone_size: -; j_call: TRBJ2-7; v_call: TRBV5-4; cdr3_aa: CVSSVTSGGYEQYF; cdr3_nt: TGTGTCAGCAGCGTAACTAGCGGGGGCTACGAGCAGTACTTC
d_call: -; clone_size: -; j_call: TRBJ2-6; v_call: TRBV11-3; cdr3_aa: CASSQQGSGPKVLTF; cdr3_nt: TGTGCCAGCAGCCAACAGGGTTCTGGGCCCAAGGTCCTAACTTTC
d_call: -; clone_size: -; j_call: TRBJ1-5; v_call: TRBV5-6; cdr3_aa: CASTWGQGPNQPQHF; cdr3_nt: TGTGCCAGCACCTGGGGGCAGGGACCAAATCAGCCCCAGCATTTT
d_call: -; clone_size: -; j_call: TRBJ1-5; v_call: TRBV11-2; cdr3_aa: CASNVGTRGSNQPQHF; cdr3_nt: TGTGCCAGCAACGTCGGGACGAGAGGTAGCAATCAGCCCCAGCATTTT
d_call: -; clone_size: few; j_call: TRBJ2-3; v_call: TRBV29-1; cdr3_aa: CSVNTTTDTQYF; cdr3_nt: TGCAGCGTAAACACAACCACGGATACGCAGTATTTT
d_call: -; clone_size: -; j_call: TRBJ2-3; v_call: TRBV29-1; cdr3_aa: CSVEDSEATDTRYF; cdr3_nt: TGCAGCGTTGAAGATAGCGAAGCCACAGATACGCGGTATTTT
d_call: -; clone_size: -; j_call: TRBJ2-3; v_call: TRBV29-1; cdr3_aa: CSTRTRGSTDTHYF; cdr3_nt: TGCAGCACCCGCACAAGGGGGTCCACAGATACGCATTATTTT
d_call: -; clone_size: -; j_call: TRBJ2-1; v_call: TRBV4-1; cdr3_aa: CASSQEESTYNEQFF; cdr3_nt: TGCGCCAGCAGCCAAGAGGAGAGCACCTACAATGAGCAATTCTTC
d_call: TRBD1; clone_size: few; j_call: TRBJ2-1; v_call: TRBV11-2; cdr3_aa: CASSSDPTGDSEQFF; cdr3_nt: TGTGCCAGCAGCAGCGACCCGACAGGGGACAGTGAGCAGTTCTTC
d_call: -; clone_size: once; j_call: TRBJ2-1; v_call: TRBV4-2; cdr3_aa: CASSRRDVNEQFF; cdr3_nt: TGTGCCAGCAGCCGCCGGGATGTCAATGAGCAGTTCTTC
d_call: -; clone_size: many; j_call: TRBJ2-2; v_call: TRBV10-3; cdr3_aa: CAIRPDIRATGELFF; cdr3_nt: TGTGCCATCAGACCCGACATTAGAGCCACCGGGGAGCTGTTTTTT
d_call: -; clone_size: -; j_call: TRBJ2-3; v_call: TRBV28; cdr3_aa: CASSSLLVAGTQYF; cdr3_nt: TGTGCCAGCAGTTCCTTACTAGTCGCAGGTACGCAGTATTTT
d_call: TRBD2; clone_size: -; j_call: TRBJ2-1; v_call: TRBV11-3; cdr3_aa: CASSLEGLANEQFF; cdr3_nt: TGTGCTAGCAGTTTGGAAGGACTAGCGAATGAGCAGTTCTTC
d_call: -; clone_size: -; j_call: TRBJ1-2; v_call: TRBV6-1; cdr3_aa: CASTPGENWAYGYTF; cdr3_nt: TGTGCCAGCACTCCCGGGGAGAATTGGGCCTATGGCTACACCTTC
d_call: -; clone_size: -; j_call: TRBJ2-3; v_call: TRBV5-1; cdr3_aa: CASSLGHNRDKQYF; cdr3_nt: TGCGCCAGCAGCTTGGGGCATAACAGAGATAAGCAGTATTTT
d_call: TRBD1; clone_size: many; j_call: TRBJ2-1; v_call: TRBV24-1; cdr3_aa: CATSDPRDRGYNEQFF; cdr3_nt: TGTGCCACCAGTGACCCACGGGACAGGGGCTACAATGAGCAGTTCTTC
d_call: TRBD2; clone_size: -; j_call: TRBJ2-3; v_call: TRBV7-2; cdr3_aa: CASNLAGGGRNTQYF; cdr3_nt: TGTGCCAGCAACTTAGCCGGGGGGGGGCGGAATACGCAGTATTTT
d_call: TRBD1; clone_size: -; j_call: TRBJ1-2; v_call: TRBV6-1; cdr3_aa: CASSLDRGRAYDYIF; cdr3_nt: TGTGCCAGCAGTTTGGACAGGGGGCGCGCCTATGACTACATCTTC
d_call: -; clone_size: -; j_call: TRBJ2-1; v_call: TRBV28; cdr3_aa: CASMMGGKNEQSF; cdr3_nt: TGTGCCAGTATGATGGGCGGAAAAAATGAGCAGTCCTTC
d_call: TRBD1; clone_size: once; j_call: TRBJ1-1; v_call: TRBV29-1; cdr3_aa: CNVITGGRYTEAFF; cdr3_nt: TGCAACGTTATCACAGGGGGTAGGTACACTGAAGCCTTCTTT
d_call: -; clone_size: -; j_call: TRBJ2-1; v_call: TRBV25-1; cdr3_aa: CANTHGDGQFF; cdr3_nt: TGTGCCAACACCCATGGCGATGGGCAGTTCTTC
d_call: -; clone_size: -; j_call: TRBJ1-5; v_call: TRBV20-1; cdr3_aa: CSATGEEAGNQPQHF; cdr3_nt: TGCAGTGCTACAGGGGAAGAGGCTGGCAATCAGCCCCAACATTTT
d_call: -; clone_size: many; j_call: TRBJ2-1; v_call: TRBV12-3/TRBV12-4; cdr3_aa: CASSQGNNEQFF; cdr3_nt: TGTGCCAGCAGTCAGGGGAACAATGAGCAGTTCTTC
d_call: TRBD2; clone_size: -; j_call: TRBJ2-7; v_call: TRBV4-2; cdr3_aa: CASRQDDSGLASYEHYF; cdr3_nt: TGTGCCAGCAGACAAGATGATTCCGGACTAGCGTCCTACGAGCACTACTTC
d_call: -; clone_size: many; j_call: TRBJ2-3; v_call: TRBV11-3; cdr3_aa: CASSPPETDTQYF; cdr3_nt: TGTGCCAGCAGCCCCCCGGAGACAGATACGCAGTATTTT
d_call: -; clone_size: -; j_call: TRBJ2-2; v_call: TRBV10-3; cdr3_aa: CAIRGTLTPNTGELFF; cdr3_nt: TGTGCCATCAGGGGGACACTGACACCGAACACCGGGGAGCTGTTTTTT